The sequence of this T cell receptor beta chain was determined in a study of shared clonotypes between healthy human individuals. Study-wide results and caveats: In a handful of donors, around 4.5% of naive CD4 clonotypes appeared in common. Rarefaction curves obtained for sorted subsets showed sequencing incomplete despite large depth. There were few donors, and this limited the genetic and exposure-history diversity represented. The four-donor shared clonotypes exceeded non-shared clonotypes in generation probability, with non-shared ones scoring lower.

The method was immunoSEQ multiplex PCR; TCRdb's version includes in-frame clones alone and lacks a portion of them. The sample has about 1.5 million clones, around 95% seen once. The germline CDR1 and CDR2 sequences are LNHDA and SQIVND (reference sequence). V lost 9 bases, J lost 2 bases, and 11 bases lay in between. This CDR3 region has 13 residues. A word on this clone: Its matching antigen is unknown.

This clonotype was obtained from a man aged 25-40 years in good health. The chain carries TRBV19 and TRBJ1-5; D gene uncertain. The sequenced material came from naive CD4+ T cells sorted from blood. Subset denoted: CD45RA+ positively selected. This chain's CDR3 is CASDRGGNQPQHF. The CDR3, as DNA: TGTGCCAGCGACCGGGGTGGCAATCAGCCCCAGCATTTT.